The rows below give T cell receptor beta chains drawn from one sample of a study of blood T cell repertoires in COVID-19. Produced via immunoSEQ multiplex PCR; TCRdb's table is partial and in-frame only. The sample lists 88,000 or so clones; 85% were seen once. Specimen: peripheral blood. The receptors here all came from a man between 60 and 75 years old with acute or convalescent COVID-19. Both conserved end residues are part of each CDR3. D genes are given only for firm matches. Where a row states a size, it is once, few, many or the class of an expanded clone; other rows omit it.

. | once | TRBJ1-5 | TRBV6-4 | TGTGCCAGCACCCGGGAAAGGACCCAGCATTTT | CASTRERTQHF
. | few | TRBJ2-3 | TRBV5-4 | TGTGCCAGCAGCTCGCCGGGATTAGGGACAGATACGCAGTATTTT | CASSSPGLGTDTQYF
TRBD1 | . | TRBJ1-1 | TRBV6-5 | TGTGCCAGCAGTTACCGGGACAGTAACACTGAAGCTTTCTTT | CASSYRDSNTEAFF
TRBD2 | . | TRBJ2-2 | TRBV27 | TGTGCCAGCAGTTTATCTCCGGGGGGGGTGACCGGGGAGCTGTTTTTT | CASSLSPGGVTGELFF
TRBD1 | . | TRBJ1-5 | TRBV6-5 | TGTGCCAGCAGGAGAGAAGGGGGCGGTCAGCCCCAGCATTTT | CASRREGGGQPQHF
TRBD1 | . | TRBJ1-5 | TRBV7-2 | TGTGCCAGCAGCTCGGACAGGGGGTATCAGCCCCAGCATTTT | CASSSDRGYQPQHF
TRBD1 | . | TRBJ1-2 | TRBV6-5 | TGTGCCAGCAGCCACCAGACAGGGGTTAGCGGCTACACCTTC | CASSHQTGVSGYTF
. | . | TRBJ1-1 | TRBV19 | TGTGCCAGTAGTATAGATCTAACAGCTATCACTGAAGCTTTCTTT | CASSIDLTAITEAFF
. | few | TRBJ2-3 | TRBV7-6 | TGTGCCAGCAGTGACTCCACAGATACGCAGTATTTT | CASSDSTDTQYF
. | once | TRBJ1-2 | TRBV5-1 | TGCGCCAGCAGCTTGGGAGCGGGTCTGGAAGGCTACACCTTC | CASSLGAGLEGYTF
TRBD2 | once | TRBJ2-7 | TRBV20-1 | TGCAGTGCTAGTCGGCTAGCGGGAAGGGAGCAGTACTTC | CSASRLAGREQYF
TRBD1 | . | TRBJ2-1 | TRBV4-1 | TGCGCCAGCAGCCTAAGGGACAGGGACTACAATGAGCAGTTCTTC | CASSLRDRDYNEQFF
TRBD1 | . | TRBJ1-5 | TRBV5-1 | TGCGCCAGCAGCCTCGGTACAGGGGGCATTCAGCCCCAGCATTTT | CASSLGTGGIQPQHF
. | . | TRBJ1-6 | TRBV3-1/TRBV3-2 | TGTGCCAGCAGCCAAGAGGCGGGGGCTACACCCCTCCACTTT | CASSQEAGATPLHF
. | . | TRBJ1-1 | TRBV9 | TGTGCCAGCAGCGTAGCCGGGGTGGACACTGAAGCTTTCTTT | CASSVAGVDTEAFF
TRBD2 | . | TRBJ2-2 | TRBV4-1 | TGCGCCAGCAGTCGGAGCGGGAGCTCGAACGGGGAGCTGTTTTTT | CASSRSGSSNGELFF
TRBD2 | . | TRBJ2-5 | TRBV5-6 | TGTGCCAGCAGCTTATTTAGCGGGAGGGCCTTCTGGGAGACCCAGTACTTC | CASSLFSGRAFWETQYF
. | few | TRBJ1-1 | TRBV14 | TGTGCCAGCAGCCAGTACGGGGACACTGAAGCTTTCTTT | CASSQYGDTEAFF
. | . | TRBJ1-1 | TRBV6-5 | TGTGCCAGCAGTTACGGGGCAGGGAACACTGAAGCTTTCTTT | CASSYGAGNTEAFF
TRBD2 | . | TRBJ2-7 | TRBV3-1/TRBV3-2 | TGTGCCAGCAGCCAGGGGACTAGCTCCTCCTACGAGCAGTACTTC | CASSQGTSSSYEQYF
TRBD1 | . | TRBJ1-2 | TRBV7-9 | TGTGCCAGCAGCCTCGGACAGGGAGGTGGCTACACCTTC | CASSLGQGGGYTF
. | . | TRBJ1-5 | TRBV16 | TGTGCCAGCAGCCAATTCCCCGGAGGGATGATTAGCAATCAGCCCCAGCATTTT | CASSQFPGGMISNQPQHF
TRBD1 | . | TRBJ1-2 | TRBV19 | TGTGCCAGTAGTATCGGGGCTCGGACAGGGGAGGGCTACACCTTC | CASSIGARTGEGYTF
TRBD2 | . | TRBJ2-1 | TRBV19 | TGTGCCAGTAGTACCCGGACTAGCGGGAGCGGCAATGAGCAGTTCTTC | CASSTRTSGSGNEQFF
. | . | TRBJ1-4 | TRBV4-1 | TGCGCCAGCAGCCAAGATCTGGGGGGGGGTAATGAAAAACTGTTTTTT | CASSQDLGGGNEKLFF
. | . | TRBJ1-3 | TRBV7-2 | TGTGCCAGCAGCTTCCCAGGGCCCTCTGGAAACACCATATATTTT | CASSFPGPSGNTIYF